The TCR beta chain under discussion was sequenced for a study of T cell responses to AZD1222 COVID-19 vaccine. Overall study results and limits: Repertoire samples came only from after the peak T cell response. Just a handful of AZD1222 recipients were seropositive at baseline. Spike-wide vaccine-associated CD4 TCRs dominated at 160-218 and 743-854.

The CDR3 contains 15 residues. J was trimmed by 4 bases and V by 0 bases; bases with no gene match: 2. Germline V CDR1 and CDR2: LGHDT, YNNKEL (reference sequence). Note on this clone: Its specificity is unknown.

Generated by immunoSEQ multiplex PCR, the TCRdb table keeps only in-frame clones and is missing some. The data show about 150,000 clones, 92% seen once. The source was peripheral blood, collected 28 days after the second AZD1222 dose. The TCR originated in an adult who received the AZD1222 COVID-19 vaccine. The chain combines TRBV3-1 (or the pseudogene TRBV3-2) with TRBJ1-5, with 8 positions matching TRBD1. The CDR3 here is CASSQDTGGNQPQHF. For the CDR3, the DNA is TGTGCCAGCAGCCAAGATACAGGGGGAAATCAGCCCCAGCATTTT.